The T cell receptor (beta chain) under discussion was sequenced for a study of response to subunit inactivated influenza vaccine. About this clonotype: The junction departs from germline at one end; a sequencing error may be responsible.

TCRdb re-called the RT-PCR reads with MiXCR, one entry per CDR3 protein. The sample includes a few hundred thousand distinct CDR3 sequences, approximately 10% of them seen just once. Germline assignment: CDR1 DFQATT and CDR2 SNEGSKA (reference sequence). This CDR3 is built from 14 residues. These sequences were also reported in another study, on T cells expressing NK-cell markers. That paper notes: TCR beta cDNA was generated via 5'RACE template switching incorporating UMIs.

Material: PBMCs from blood, obtained on the day of vaccination. The chain carries TRBV20-1 and TRBJ2-3; D may be TRBD2 (6 bases). This sequence originates from a man aged 45 to 65 who received an inactivated influenza vaccine. CDR3 amino acids: CSARDSRGSNTQYF. In DNA form, the CDR3 reads TGCAGTGCCAGAGATAGTCGGGGGTCCAATACGCAGTATTTT.